A selection of T cell receptor beta chains follows, all from one sample in a study of T cells in Graves' hyperthyroidism and ophthalmopathy. TCRdb reanalysed the multiplex PCR reads using MiXCR and keeps one entry per CDR3 protein. The repertoire holds a few hundred thousand distinct CDR3 sequences, with more than 11% as singletons. The specimen was blood. Receptors originate from a woman aged 30 to 39 with Graves' hyperthyroidism that later progressed to Graves' ophthalmopathy. Both conserved end residues are part of each CDR3. D genes are given only for firm matches. Size is omitted from some rows. Given values are once, few, many or a class for expanded clones.

V gene	D gene	J gene	clone size	CDR3 protein	CDR3 DNA
TRBV27	NA	TRBJ2-4	NA	CAGSERGDHLAKNIQYF	TGTGCCGGCAGTGAAAGGGGCGACCATCTAGCCAAAAACATTCAGTACTTC
TRBV12-3/TRBV12-4	NA	TRBJ2-2	many	CASTTHNTGELFF	TGTGCCAGCACCACCCATAACACCGGGGAGCTGTTTTTT
TRBV4-1	TRBD2	TRBJ2-5	NA	CASSPQTTGGPPQETQYF	TGCGCCAGCAGCCCCCAAACAACGGGAGGCCCGCCACAAGAGACCCAGTACTTC
TRBV24-1	NA	TRBJ2-2	few	CATSDLGRSSTGELFF	TGTGCCACCAGTGATTTGGGCAGGTCATCCACCGGGGAGCTGTTTTTT
TRBV6-5	NA	TRBJ1-3	few	CASSYLGGFSGNTIYF	TGTGCCAGCAGTTACTTGGGCGGGTTCTCTGGAAACACCATATATTTT
TRBV6-2/TRBV6-3	TRBD1	TRBJ2-1	many	CASVARTGAYNEQFF	TGTGCCAGCGTCGCCAGGACAGGCGCTTACAATGAGCAGTTCTTC
TRBV13	NA	TRBJ2-3	NA	CASSITGIQVTDTQYF	TGTGCCAGCAGCATAACAGGGATTCAAGTAACAGATACGCAGTATTTT
TRBV5-1	TRBD2	TRBJ2-7	many	CASSLAGSGRAEWQYF	TGCGCCAGCAGCTTGGCCGGTAGCGGGAGGGCAGAATGGCAGTACTTC
TRBV20-1	TRBD2	TRBJ2-1	NA	CSARDETSGRTGEQFF	TGCAGTGCTAGAGATGAGACTAGCGGGAGGACGGGTGAGCAGTTCTTC
TRBV3-1	TRBD1	TRBJ2-7	many	CASSPARDRGRYEQYF	TGTGCCAGCAGTCCCGCCCGAGACAGGGGGAGATACGAGCAGTACTTC
TRBV6-2/TRBV6-3	TRBD1	TRBJ1-5	NA	CASSQGQGNYQPQHF	TGTGCCAGCAGCCAAGGACAGGGGAATTATCAGCCCCAGCATTTT
TRBV30	NA	TRBJ1-2	few	CAWSVGGVYGYTF	TGTGCCTGGAGTGTAGGAGGGGTCTATGGCTACACCTTC
TRBV15	NA	TRBJ1-2	NA	CATSRPEGGGYTF	TGTGCCACCAGCAGACCCGAGGGGGGTGGCTACACCTTC
TRBV14	TRBD1	TRBJ1-4	many	CASSPRPGGEKLFF	TGTGCCAGCAGCCCTCGGCCAGGGGGTGAAAAACTGTTTTTT
TRBV28	NA	TRBJ1-1	NA	CASIISPNEAFF	TGTGCCAGCATCATTTCTCCCAATGAAGCTTTCTTT
TRBV2	NA	TRBJ2-7	many	CASNPWSSYEQYF	TGTGCCAGCAACCCCTGGAGCTCCTACGAGCAGTACTTC
TRBV6-2/TRBV6-3	NA	TRBJ1-3	many	CASSSGHTSSGNTIYF	TGTGCCAGCAGCTCGGGACACACATCCTCTGGAAACACCATATATTTT
TRBV7-2	NA	TRBJ1-4	many	CASSLAGTTNEKLFF	TGTGCCAGCAGCCTAGCCGGGACGACTAATGAAAAACTGTTTTTT
TRBV28	NA	TRBJ1-2	many	CASSFWGRYGYTF	TGTGCCAGCAGTTTTTGGGGGCGCTATGGCTACACCTTC
TRBV9	TRBD2	TRBJ2-7	many	CASSASGEGYEQYF	TGTGCCAGCAGCGCATCGGGGGAGGGTTACGAGCAGTACTTC
TRBV7-2	NA	TRBJ2-7	many	CASSSISGSYEQYF	TGTGCCAGCAGCTCGATAAGCGGCTCCTACGAGCAGTACTTC
TRBV7-6	NA	TRBJ2-3	many	CASSSSGWGDTQYF	TGTGCCAGCAGCTCCTCCGGGTGGGGAGATACGCAGTATTTT
TRBV7-3	NA	TRBJ2-5	many	CASSAGPLGETQYF	TGTGCCAGCAGCGCTGGACCCCTGGGCGAGACCCAGTACTTC
TRBV15	TRBD1	TRBJ2-1	many	CATSRARDSLNEQFF	TGTGCCACCAGCAGAGCCCGGGACAGCCTCAATGAGCAGTTCTTC
TRBV7-9	TRBD1	TRBJ1-2	many	CASREIRTGGGYGYTF	TGTGCCAGCAGGGAGATAAGGACAGGGGGCGGTTATGGCTACACCTTC
TRBV6-1	TRBD1	TRBJ1-1	many	CASSATGTGALTEAFF	TGTGCCAGCAGTGCTACCGGGACAGGGGCCTTAACTGAAGCTTTCTTT
TRBV28	NA	TRBJ1-2	NA	CASSFHTGDYGYTF	TGTGCCAGCAGTTTCCACACGGGGGACTATGGCTACACCTTC
TRBV12-3/TRBV12-4	TRBD2	TRBJ2-1	many	CASSHLAGYNEQFF	TGTGCCAGCAGCCATCTAGCGGGGTACAATGAGCAGTTCTTC
TRBV7-9	NA	TRBJ1-2	many	CASSPPGADKGNGYTF	TGTGCCAGCAGCCCTCCGGGGGCAGATAAAGGGAATGGCTACACCTTC
TRBV7-3	NA	TRBJ2-1	few	CASSSVSAAYNEQFF	TGTGCCAGCAGCTCGGTTTCGGCCGCCTACAATGAGCAGTTCTTC
TRBV4-2	NA	TRBJ2-5	many	CASSQGALQETQYF	TGTGCCAGCAGCCAAGGGGCGCTCCAAGAGACCCAGTACTTC
TRBV15	NA	TRBJ1-1	many	CATSVRSNDEAFF	TGTGCCACCAGCGTCCGGTCTAATGATGAAGCTTTCTTT
TRBV20-1	NA	TRBJ2-1	many	CSAPRRGNNEQFF	TGCAGTGCCCCGCGAAGGGGGAACAATGAGCAGTTCTTC
TRBV11-3	NA	TRBJ2-1	many	CASSRLSHNEQFF	TGTGCCAGCAGTCGACTAAGCCACAATGAGCAGTTCTTC